Below, 22 T cell receptor beta chains from the same sample are listed, as sequenced in a study of technical replicates of blood from a handful of donors (TCRdb year 2017). The library was prepared using the immunoSEQ multiplex PCR assay. TCRdb retrieved this table from immuneACCESS and kept in-frame rearrangements only. Not all clones are present; in checked studies, unresolved V genes account for under half, and no reason is known for the remainder. This sample holds about 73,000 clones; roughly 93% were observed only once. About 0.26% of the sample goes to the ten largest clones. Sequenced input: T cells isolated from PBMCs. Receptor source: a human donor in good health.

The rearrangement joins TRBV27 to TRBJ2-6; tentative D call: TRBD1 (5 bases). The length of the CDR3 is 18 residues. Germline CDR1 reads MNHEY; CDR2 reads SMNVEV (reference sequence). The V and J ends lost 2 bases and 0 bases respectively, with 14 bases between them. The CDR3: CASSLPGNGSSGANVLTF. The CDR3 DNA sequence: TGTGCCAGCAGTTTACCAGGGAACGGAAGCTCTGGGGCCAACGTCCTGACTTTC. Based on the CDR3 plus reference TRBV27 and TRBJ2-6, the full variable domain is EAQVTQNPRYLITVTGKKLTVTCSQNMNHEYMSWYRQDPGLGLRQIYYSMNVEVTDKGDVPEGYKVSRKEKRNFPLILESPSPNQTSLYFCASSLPGNGSSGANVLTFGAGSRLTVL.

This chain connects TRBV28 to TRBJ1-5, with a possible D match to TRBD1 (5 bases). Germline CDR1 and CDR2: MDHEN and SYDVKM. The ends were cut back, 7 bases at V and 2 bases at J, with 6 bases in the middle. This CDR3 is built from 12 residues. DNA for the CDR3: TGTGCCAGCAACAGGCGCAATCAGCCCCAGCATTTT. Translated: CASNRRNQPQHF. The entire variable domain, with the rest obtained from reference TRBV28 and TRBJ1-5, is as follows: DVKVTQSSRYLVKRTGEKVFLECVQDMDHENMFWYRQDPGLGLRLIYFSYDVKMKEKGDIPEGYSVSREKKERFSLILESASTNQTSMYLCASNRRNQPQHFGDGTRLSIL.

The chain joins TRBV7-6 to TRBJ2-5; 9 bases map to TRBD1. The CDR3 loop spans 15 amino acids. CDR1 and CDR2 from the germline V gene are SGHVS and FNYEAQ. The V gene end was trimmed by 4 bases and the J gene end by 5 bases; junction bases not matched to a gene: 8. DNA for the CDR3: TGTGCCAGCAGCTCTGCGGACAGGGGAGGGGAGACCCAGTACTTC. Amino acids: CASSSADRGGETQYF.

CDR3 DNA: TGTGCCTGGGCCAGGGAATCGGACCAGCCCCAGCATTTT. Its translation: CAWARESDQPQHF. The chain couples TRBV30 to TRBJ1-5; a possible D gene is TRBD1 (5 bases). V was cut by 5 bases and J by 7 bases, with 15 bases left in between. Germline CDR1 GTSNPN, CDR2 SVGIG (reference sequence). The length of the CDR3 is 13 residues. Supplemented by reference TRBV30 and TRBJ1-5, the full variable domain reads SQTIHQWPATLVQPVGSPLSLECTVEGTSNPNLYWYRQAAGRGLQLLFYSVGIGQISSEVPQNLSASRPQDRQFILSSKKLLLSDSGFYLCAWARESDQPQHFGDGTRLSIL.

This sequence joins TRBV10-2 and TRBJ2-7; 8 bases fit TRBD1. Germline V CDR1 and CDR2: WSHSY, SAAADI. The CDR3 is made up of 14 amino acids. V lost 5 bases and J lost 3; bases outside the gene matches: 6. The CDR3 region has the DNA TGCGCCAGCAGTCCCGGGACAGGACTCTACGAGCAGTACTTC. It is translated as CASSPGTGLYEQYF.

The rearrangement joins TRBV6-5 to TRBJ1-3; D might be TRBD1 (6 bases). The V gene lost 6 bases and the J gene lost 4 bases, with 10 bases spanning the gap. The CDR3 length is 13 residues. CDR1 is MNHEY, CDR2 SVGAGI, per germline. CDR3 DNA sequence: TGTGCCAGCAGCCGGGACACCGGAAACACCATATATTTT. Residues: CASSRDTGNTIYF.

The chain recombines TRBV16 with TRBJ2-7; 10 bases are shared with TRBD1. Germline V CDR1 and CDR2: KGHSY, FQNENV. The CDR3 spans 14 residues. V gave up 0 bases and J gave up 5 bases; unmatched junction bases: 1. CDR3 in DNA: TGTGCCAGCAGCCAATCGACAGGGGGCAACGAGCAGTACTTC. It specifies CASSQSTGGNEQYF. Looking up the rest from reference TRBV16 and TRBJ2-7 gives the full variable domain: GEEVAQTPKHLVRGEGQKAKLYCAPIKGHSYVFWYQQVLKNEFKFLISFQNENVFDETGMPKERFSAKCLPNSPCSLEIQATKLEDSAVYFCASSQSTGGNEQYFGPGTRLTVT.

CDR3 residues: CASSFNSNYGYTF. The CDR3 DNA reads as TGTGCCAGCAGCTTCAATAGTAACTATGGCTACACCTTC. The V call is TRBV7-9, the J call TRBJ1-2; D remains ambiguous. The V gene's germline CDR1 is SEHNR and CDR2 FQNEAQ (reference sequence). V was pared by 3 bases and J by 1 base, with 6 bases between. The length of the CDR3 is 13 residues.

The chain uses TRBV5-1 and TRBJ1-1; D might be TRBD1 (6 bases). Germline CDR1 SGHRS, CDR2 YFSETQ. The V end lost 0 bases, the J end lost 1 base, and 16 bases lay between the germline ends. This CDR3 is 17 amino acids long. CDR3 sequence reads: CASSLVVGAGANTEAFF. The CDR3 region has the DNA TGCGCCAGCAGCTTGGTTGTGGGGGCAGGTGCGAACACTGAAGCTTTCTTT.

The chain is built from TRBV11-3 and TRBJ2-2; the D gene is possibly TRBD2 (5 bases). Trimming removed 4 bases from V and 4 bases from J, with 16 bases in between. CDR3 length: 16 amino acids. The germline V gene has CDR1 SGHNT and CDR2 YENEEA. CDR3 in amino acids: CASSSLDRDLTGELFF. The DNA of the CDR3 is TGTGCCAGCAGCTCCCTCGACCGGGATCTCACCGGGGAGCTGTTTTTT.

The V call is TRBV2, the J call TRBJ1-2; 7 bases are shared with TRBD1. This CDR3 is 14 amino acids long. Germline V gene lookup returns CDR1 SNHLY and CDR2 FYNNEI. Germline trimming cut 5 bases from V and 5 bases from J; bases unmatched to any gene: 8. The CDR3 here is CASSPTGIVYGYTF. The CDR3, as DNA: TGTGCCAGCAGTCCGACAGGGATAGTATATGGCTACACCTTC.

This chain connects TRBV28 to TRBJ1-1; a possible D gene is TRBD1 (5 bases). Trimming removed 2 bases at V and 7 bases at J, with 8 bases between. The CDR3 sequence is 12 residues long. Per germline, CDR1 MDHEN and CDR2 SYDVKM. This chain's CDR3 is CASSLKQGEAFF. The CDR3 DNA reads as TGTGCCAGCAGTTTAAAGCAGGGTGAAGCTTTCTTT.

This clone was counted a few times. This rearrangement joins TRBV6-4 to TRBJ2-2; TRBD1 aligns across 8 bases. From germline, CDR1 is MRHNA and CDR2 SNTAGT. The CDR3 is 14 residues long. V shed 8 bases and J 3 bases; nucleotides not matched to a gene: 5. The CDR3 spells CASRPTGDTGELFF. CDR3 sequence (DNA): TGTGCCAGCCGACCGACAGGGGACACCGGGGAGCTGTTTTTT.

V gene TRBV6-5 combines with J gene TRBJ2-7, with 7 bases matching TRBD1. There are 15 residues in the CDR3. The germline V gene encodes CDR1 MNHEY and CDR2 SVGAGI. The V segment lost 4 bases and the J segment 6 bases; nucleotides outside the gene matches: 12. The CDR3 DNA follows: TGTGCCAGCAGTTCACCAGGGGGTCCTAAGGGCGAGCAGTACTTC. Encoded protein: CASSSPGGPKGEQYF.

The chain has TRBV5-1 and TRBJ2-1; 10 bases agree with TRBD2. Germline V gives CDR1 SGHRS, CDR2 YFSETQ. The CDR3 consists of 13 residues. With V trimmed by 3 bases and J by 8 bases, 2 bases remained unmatched. For the CDR3, the DNA is TGCGCCAGCAGCTGGACTAGCGGCGATGAGCAGTTCTTC. It encodes CASSWTSGDEQFF. The variable domain in full, completed from reference TRBV5-1 and TRBJ2-1, reads KAGVTQTPRYLIKTRGQQVTLSCSPISGHRSVSWYQQTPGQGLQFLFEYFSETQRNKGNFPGRFSGRQFSNSRSEMNVSTLELGDSALYLCASSWTSGDEQFFGPGTRLTVL.

V is TRBV9 and J is TRBJ1-6, with TRBD1 matching 9 bases. V was pared by 3 bases and J by 5 bases, with 3 bases of the junction left unmatched. Germline V gene sequence: CDR1 SGDLS, CDR2 YYNGEE. The CDR3 contains 15 residues. The CDR3 region has the DNA TGTGCCAGCAGCGAACAGGGGGCAGATAATTCACCCCTCCACTTT. Protein: CASSEQGADNSPLHF. The whole variable domain, remainder taken from reference TRBV9 and TRBJ1-6, is DSGVTQTPKHLITATGQRVTLRCSPRSGDLSVYWYQQSLDQGLQFLIQYYNGEERAKGNILERFSAQQFPDLHSELNLSSLELGDSALYFCASSEQGADNSPLHFGNGTRLTVT.

The chain's CDR3 is CASRDGLAGFNEQFF. CDR3 bases: TGTGCCAGCAGGGATGGACTAGCGGGGTTTAATGAGCAGTTCTTC. V gene TRBV2 combines with J gene TRBJ2-1; TRBD2 agrees at 12 bases. This CDR3 region has 15 residues. From germline, CDR1 is SNHLY and CDR2 FYNNEI. Trimming cost V 6 bases and J 7 bases; bases outside gene matches: 7.

On this clone itself: A read error may account for a junction end that differs from germline. This sequence joins TRBV9 and TRBJ2-3; TRBD2 agrees at 11 bases. The CDR3 consists of 16 residues. The germline CDR1 and CDR2 sequences are SGDLS and YYNGEE. In DNA, the CDR3 is TGTGCCGGCAGTGGGATGACTAGCGGGGACCGAGATACGCAGTATTTT. It is translated as CAGSGMTSGDRDTQYF.

This chain connects TRBV11-2 to TRBJ2-4; 9 nucleotides align to TRBD1. Germline CDR1 reads SGHAT; CDR2 reads FQNNGV. Germline trimming cut 5 bases from V and 9 bases from J; bases unmatched to any gene: 11. CDR3 size: 15 residues. DNA for the CDR3: TGTGCCAGCAGCCCTTTACAGGGGGCGCGGGGCATTCAGTACTTC. This encodes CASSPLQGARGIQYF. The variable domain in full, with the rest retrieved from reference TRBV11-2 and TRBJ2-4, is EAGVAQSPRYKIIEKRQSVAFWCNPISGHATLYWYQQILGQGPKLLIQFQNNGVVDDSQLPKDRFSAERLKGVDSTLKIQPAKLEDSAVYLCASSPLQGARGIQYFGAGTRLSVL.

V and J are TRBV23-1 and TRBJ1-5; D gene unclear. Being an ORF, TRBV23-1 has a function that is uncertain. Trimming stripped 3 bases from V and 4 bases from J, with 13 bases between. The CDR3 loop spans 15 amino acids. This chain's CDR3 is CASSQGGDSNQPQHF. CDR3 bases: TGCGCCAGCAGTCAGGGCGGGGATAGTAATCAGCCCCAGCATTTT.

The chain combines TRBV7-2 with TRBJ1-1; 8 positions match TRBD1. Germline CDR1 is SGHTA and CDR2 is FQGNSA. The CDR3 loop spans 13 amino acids. J lost 9 bases, V lost 4 bases, and 7 bases had no gene match. CDR3 sequence (DNA): TGTGCCAGCAGCTCTGGGACAGGCGTTAAAGCTTTCTTT. Translating it yields CASSSGTGVKAFF.

J is TRBJ2-7 and V is TRBV23-1, with a tentative D call TRBD2 (5 bases). TRBV23-1 is an ORF, with its function uncertain. The CDR3 extends over 12 amino acids. V dropped 3 bases and J dropped 3 bases, with 6 bases sitting between them. The CDR3 bases are TGCGCCAGCAGTCAGCGGGTCTACGAGCAGTACTTC. Translated: CASSQRVYEQYF.